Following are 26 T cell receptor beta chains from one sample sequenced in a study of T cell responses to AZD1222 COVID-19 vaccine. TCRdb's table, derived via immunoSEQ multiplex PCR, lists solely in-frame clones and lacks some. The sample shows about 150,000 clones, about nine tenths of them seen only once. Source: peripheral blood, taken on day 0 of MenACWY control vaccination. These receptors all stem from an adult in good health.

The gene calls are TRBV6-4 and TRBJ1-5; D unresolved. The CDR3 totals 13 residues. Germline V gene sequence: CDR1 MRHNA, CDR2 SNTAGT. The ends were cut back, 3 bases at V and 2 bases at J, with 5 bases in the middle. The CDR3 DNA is TGTGCCAGCAGTGAGGAGGGCAATCAGCCCCAGCATTTT. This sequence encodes CASSEEGNQPQHF.

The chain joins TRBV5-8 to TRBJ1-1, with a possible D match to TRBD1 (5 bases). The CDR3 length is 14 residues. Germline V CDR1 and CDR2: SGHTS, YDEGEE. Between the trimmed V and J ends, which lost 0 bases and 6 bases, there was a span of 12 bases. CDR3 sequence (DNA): TGTGCCAGCAGCTTGGACGGGTGGGGCTCTGAAGCTTTCTTT. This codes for CASSLDGWGSEAFF.

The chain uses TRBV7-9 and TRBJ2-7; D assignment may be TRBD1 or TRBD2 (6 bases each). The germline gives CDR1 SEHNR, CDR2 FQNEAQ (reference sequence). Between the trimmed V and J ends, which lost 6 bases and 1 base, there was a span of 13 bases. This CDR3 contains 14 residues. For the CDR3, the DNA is TGTGCCAGCAGTAGTGGGGGGCATTCCTACGAGCAGTACTTC. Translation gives CASSSGGHSYEQYF. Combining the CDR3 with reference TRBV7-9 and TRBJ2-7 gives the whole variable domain DTGVSQNPRHKITKRGQNVTFRCDPISEHNRLYWYRQTLGQGPEFLTYFQNEAQLEKSRLLSDRFSAERPKGSFSTLEIQRTEQGDSAMYLCASSSGGHSYEQYFGPGTRLTVT.

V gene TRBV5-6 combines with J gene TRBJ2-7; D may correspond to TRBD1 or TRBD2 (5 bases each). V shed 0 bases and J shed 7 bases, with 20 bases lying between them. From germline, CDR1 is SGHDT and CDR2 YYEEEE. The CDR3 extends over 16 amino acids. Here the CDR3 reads CASSLGLGIRGPEQYF. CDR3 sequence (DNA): TGTGCCAGCAGCTTGGGACTTGGGATTAGGGGACCTGAGCAGTACTTC.

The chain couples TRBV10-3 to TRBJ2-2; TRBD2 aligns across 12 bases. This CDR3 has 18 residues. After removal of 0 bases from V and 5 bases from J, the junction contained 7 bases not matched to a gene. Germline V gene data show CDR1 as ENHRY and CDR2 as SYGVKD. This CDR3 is CAISESPTSGGPTGELFF. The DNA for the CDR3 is TGTGCCATCAGTGAGTCACCGACTAGCGGGGGTCCAACCGGGGAGCTGTTTTTT.

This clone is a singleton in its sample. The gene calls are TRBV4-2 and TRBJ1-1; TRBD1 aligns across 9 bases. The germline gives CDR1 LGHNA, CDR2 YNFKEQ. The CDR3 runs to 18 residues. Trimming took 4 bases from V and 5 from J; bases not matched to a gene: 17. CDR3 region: CASSPPGNRGQRETEAFF. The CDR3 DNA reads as TGTGCCAGCAGCCCCCCCGGTAACAGGGGGCAAAGGGAGACTGAAGCTTTCTTT.

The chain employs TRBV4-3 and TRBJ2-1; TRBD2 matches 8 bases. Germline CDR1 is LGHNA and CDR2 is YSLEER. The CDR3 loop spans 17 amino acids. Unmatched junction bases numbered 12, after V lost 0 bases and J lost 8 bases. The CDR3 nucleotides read TGCGCCAGCAGCCAAGATCGAGAGCGGGAGATAAACCATGAGCAGTTCTTC. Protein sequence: CASSQDREREINHEQFF.

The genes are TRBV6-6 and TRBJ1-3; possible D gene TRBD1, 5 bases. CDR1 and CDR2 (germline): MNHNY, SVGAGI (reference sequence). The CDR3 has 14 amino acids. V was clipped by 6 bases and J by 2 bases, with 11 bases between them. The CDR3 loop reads CASSRDATGNTIYF. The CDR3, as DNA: TGTGCCAGCAGCCGGGACGCGACTGGAAACACCATATATTTT.

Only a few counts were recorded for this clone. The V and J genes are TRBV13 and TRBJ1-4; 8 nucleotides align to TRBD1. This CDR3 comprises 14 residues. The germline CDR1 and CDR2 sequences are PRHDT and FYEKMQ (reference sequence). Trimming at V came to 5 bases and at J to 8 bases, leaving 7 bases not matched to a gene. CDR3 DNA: TGTGCCAGCAGCCTATGGACAGGGAGGGAAAAACTGTTTTTT. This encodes CASSLWTGREKLFF.

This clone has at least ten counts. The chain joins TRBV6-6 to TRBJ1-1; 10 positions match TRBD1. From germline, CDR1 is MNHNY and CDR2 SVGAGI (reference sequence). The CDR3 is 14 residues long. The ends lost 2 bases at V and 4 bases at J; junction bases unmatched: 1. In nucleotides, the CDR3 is TGTGCCAGCAGTTACAGGACAGGGGGCACTGAAGCTTTCTTT. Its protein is CASSYRTGGTEAFF.

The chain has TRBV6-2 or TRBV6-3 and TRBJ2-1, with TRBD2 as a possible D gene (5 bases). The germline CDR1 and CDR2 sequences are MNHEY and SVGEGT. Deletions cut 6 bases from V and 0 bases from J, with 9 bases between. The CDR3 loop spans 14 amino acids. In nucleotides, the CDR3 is TGTGCCAGCAGCCCAACTAGCTCCTACAATGAGCAGTTCTTC. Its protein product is CASSPTSSYNEQFF.

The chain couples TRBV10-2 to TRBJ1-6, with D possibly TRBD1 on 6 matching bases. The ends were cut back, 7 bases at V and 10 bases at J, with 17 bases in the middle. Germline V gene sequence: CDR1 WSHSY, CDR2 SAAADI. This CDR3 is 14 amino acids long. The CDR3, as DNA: TGCGCCAGCAAGGTGGGCCAAAGGGGGTCACCCCTCCACTTT. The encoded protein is CASKVGQRGSPLHF.

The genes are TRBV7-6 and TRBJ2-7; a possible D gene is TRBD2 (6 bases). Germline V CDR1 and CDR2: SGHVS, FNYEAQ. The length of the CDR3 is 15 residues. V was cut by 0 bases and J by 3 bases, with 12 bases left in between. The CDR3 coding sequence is TGTGCCAGCAGCTTAGCCCCCGGGAGTTTCTACGAGCAGTACGTC. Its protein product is CASSLAPGSFYEQYV.

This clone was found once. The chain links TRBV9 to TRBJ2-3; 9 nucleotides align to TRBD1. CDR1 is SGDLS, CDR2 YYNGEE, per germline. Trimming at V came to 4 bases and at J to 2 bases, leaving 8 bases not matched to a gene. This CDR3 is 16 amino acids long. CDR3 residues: CASSSRTGAPTDTQYF. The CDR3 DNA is TGTGCCAGCAGCTCGAGGACAGGGGCCCCCACAGATACGCAGTATTTT.

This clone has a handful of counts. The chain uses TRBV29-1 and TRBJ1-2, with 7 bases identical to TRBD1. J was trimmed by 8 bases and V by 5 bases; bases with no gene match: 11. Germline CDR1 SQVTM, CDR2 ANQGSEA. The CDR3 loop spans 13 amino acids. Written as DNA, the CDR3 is TGCAGCGTTACAACGACAGGGAGGGAAGGCTACACCTTC. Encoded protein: CSVTTTGREGYTF.

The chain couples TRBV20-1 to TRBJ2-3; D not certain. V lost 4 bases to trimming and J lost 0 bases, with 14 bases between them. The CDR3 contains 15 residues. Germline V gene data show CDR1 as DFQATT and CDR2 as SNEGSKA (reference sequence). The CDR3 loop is CSANEASTSTDTQYF. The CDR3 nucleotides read TGCAGTGCTAATGAAGCGTCTACTAGCACAGATACGCAGTATTTT.

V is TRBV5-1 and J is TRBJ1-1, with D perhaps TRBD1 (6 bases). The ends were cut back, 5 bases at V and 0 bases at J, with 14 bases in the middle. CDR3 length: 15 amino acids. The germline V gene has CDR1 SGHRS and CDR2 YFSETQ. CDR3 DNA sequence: TGCGCCAGCAGGGGAGGACAGCTCATGAACACTGAAGCTTTCTTT. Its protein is CASRGGQLMNTEAFF. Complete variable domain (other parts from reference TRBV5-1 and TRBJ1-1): KAGVTQTPRYLIKTRGQQVTLSCSPISGHRSVSWYQQTPGQGLQFLFEYFSETQRNKGNFPGRFSGRQFSNSRSEMNVSTLELGDSALYLCASRGGQLMNTEAFFGQGTRLTVV.

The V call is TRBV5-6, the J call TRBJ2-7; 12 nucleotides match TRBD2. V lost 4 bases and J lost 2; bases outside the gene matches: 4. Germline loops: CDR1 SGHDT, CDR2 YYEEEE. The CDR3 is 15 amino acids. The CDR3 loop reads CASSHGLAGTYEQYF. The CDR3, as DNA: TGTGCCAGCAGCCATGGACTAGCGGGAACCTACGAGCAGTACTTC.

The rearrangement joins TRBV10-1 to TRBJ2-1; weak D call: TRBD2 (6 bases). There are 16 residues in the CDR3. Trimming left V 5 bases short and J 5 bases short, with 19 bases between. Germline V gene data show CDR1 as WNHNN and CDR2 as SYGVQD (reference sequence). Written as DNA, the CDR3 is TGCGCCAGCAGTTATACCGGGAGTCTTCCAAACAATGAGCAGTTCTTC. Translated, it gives CASSYTGSLPNNEQFF.

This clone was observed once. The CDR3 nucleotides are TGCGCCAGCAGCTTGTCAACCGGGACAACGAACTATGGCTACACCTTC. Translated, it gives CASSLSTGTTNYGYTF. The chain links TRBV5-1 to TRBJ1-2, with D maybe TRBD1 (6 bases). The CDR3 is 16 amino acids. V dropped 1 base and J dropped 2 bases, with 15 bases sitting between them. The germline CDR1 and CDR2 sequences are SGHRS and YFSETQ. The full variable domain, with the rest looked up from reference TRBV5-1 and TRBJ1-2, is KAGVTQTPRYLIKTRGQQVTLSCSPISGHRSVSWYQQTPGQGLQFLFEYFSETQRNKGNFPGRFSGRQFSNSRSEMNVSTLELGDSALYLCASSLSTGTTNYGYTFGSGTRLTVV.

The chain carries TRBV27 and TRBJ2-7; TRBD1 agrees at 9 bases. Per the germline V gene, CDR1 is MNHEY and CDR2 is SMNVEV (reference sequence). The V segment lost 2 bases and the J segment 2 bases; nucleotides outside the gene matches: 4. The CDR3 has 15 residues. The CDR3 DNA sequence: TGTGCCAGCAGTTTAGAGGGACAGGGACCCTACGAGCAGTACTTC. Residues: CASSLEGQGPYEQYF.

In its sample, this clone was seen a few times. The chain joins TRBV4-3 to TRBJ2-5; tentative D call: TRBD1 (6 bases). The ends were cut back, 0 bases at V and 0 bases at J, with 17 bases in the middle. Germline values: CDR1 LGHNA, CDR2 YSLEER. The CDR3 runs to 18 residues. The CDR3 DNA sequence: TGCGCCAGCAGCCAAGAACACGAGGACAGCGCCTACCAAGAGACCCAGTACTTC. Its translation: CASSQEHEDSAYQETQYF.

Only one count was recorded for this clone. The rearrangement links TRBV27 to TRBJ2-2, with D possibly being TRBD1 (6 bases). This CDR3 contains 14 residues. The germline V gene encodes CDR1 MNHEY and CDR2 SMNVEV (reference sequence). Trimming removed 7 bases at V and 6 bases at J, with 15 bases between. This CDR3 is CASIDKQGSGELFF. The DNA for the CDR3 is TGTGCCAGCATCGACAAACAGGGCTCCGGGGAGCTGTTTTTT.

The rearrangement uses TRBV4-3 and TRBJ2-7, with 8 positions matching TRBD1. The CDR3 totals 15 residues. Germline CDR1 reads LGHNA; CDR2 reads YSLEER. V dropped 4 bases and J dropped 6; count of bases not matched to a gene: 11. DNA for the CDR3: TGCGCCAGCAGCCCCGAGGGCAGGGGGCTCTCCGAGCAGTACTTC. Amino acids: CASSPEGRGLSEQYF.

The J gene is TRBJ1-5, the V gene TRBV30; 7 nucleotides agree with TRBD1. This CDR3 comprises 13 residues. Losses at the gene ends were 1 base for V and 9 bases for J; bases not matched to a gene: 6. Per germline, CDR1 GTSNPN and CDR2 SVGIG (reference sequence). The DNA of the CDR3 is TGTGCCTGGAGTGGGGCTGAGGGGGCGCCCCAGCATTTT. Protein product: CAWSGAEGAPQHF.

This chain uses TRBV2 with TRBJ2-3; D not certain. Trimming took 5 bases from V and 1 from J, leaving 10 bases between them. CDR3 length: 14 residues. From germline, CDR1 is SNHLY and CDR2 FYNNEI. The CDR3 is CASSPLMGTDTQYF. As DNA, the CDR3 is TGTGCCAGCAGTCCCCTTATGGGCACAGATACGCAGTATTTT.